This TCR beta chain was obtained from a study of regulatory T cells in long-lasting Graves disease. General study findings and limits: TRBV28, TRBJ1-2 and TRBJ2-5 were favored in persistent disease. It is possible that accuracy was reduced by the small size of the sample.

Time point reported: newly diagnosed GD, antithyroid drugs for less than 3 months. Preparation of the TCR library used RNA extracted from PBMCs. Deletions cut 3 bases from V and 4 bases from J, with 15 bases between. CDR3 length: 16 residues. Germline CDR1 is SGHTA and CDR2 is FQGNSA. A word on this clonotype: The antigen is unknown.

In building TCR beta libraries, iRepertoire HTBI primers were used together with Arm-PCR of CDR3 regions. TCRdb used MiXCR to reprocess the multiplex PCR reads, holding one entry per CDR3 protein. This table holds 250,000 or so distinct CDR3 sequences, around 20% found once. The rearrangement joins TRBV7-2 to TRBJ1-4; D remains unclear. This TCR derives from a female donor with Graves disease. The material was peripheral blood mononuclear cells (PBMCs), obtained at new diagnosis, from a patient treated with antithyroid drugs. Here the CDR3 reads CASSFGIPQSNEKLFF. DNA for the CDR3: TGTGCCAGCAGCTTTGGGATCCCGCAGAGTAATGAAAAACTGTTTTTT.